This T cell receptor (beta chain) was sequenced for a study of T cell responses to AZD1222 COVID-19 vaccine. A note on this clone: The antigen is not known.

Sequencing was performed with immunoSEQ multiplex PCR; in TCRdb, only in-frame clones are kept and a portion is missing. The data contain over 120,000 clones, roughly 89% of them seen just once; the ten biggest clones take up around 1.7%. V shed 1 base, J shed 4 bases, and the junction held 3 bases outside the gene matches. The CDR3 has 14 amino acids. CDR1 KGHSH and CDR2 LQKENI come from the germline V gene. General study results and limits: Most donors were white British, females outnumbered males, and clonal diversity was possibly underestimated.

J is TRBJ1-2 and V is TRBV18; 7 nucleotides align to TRBD1. Specimen: peripheral blood, collected on day 0 of AZD1222 vaccination. This TCR was recovered from an adult in good health. The CDR3 DNA follows: TGTGCCAGCTCACCACGAGGGGGCGGCTATGGCTACACCTTC. The encoded protein is CASSPRGGGYGYTF.